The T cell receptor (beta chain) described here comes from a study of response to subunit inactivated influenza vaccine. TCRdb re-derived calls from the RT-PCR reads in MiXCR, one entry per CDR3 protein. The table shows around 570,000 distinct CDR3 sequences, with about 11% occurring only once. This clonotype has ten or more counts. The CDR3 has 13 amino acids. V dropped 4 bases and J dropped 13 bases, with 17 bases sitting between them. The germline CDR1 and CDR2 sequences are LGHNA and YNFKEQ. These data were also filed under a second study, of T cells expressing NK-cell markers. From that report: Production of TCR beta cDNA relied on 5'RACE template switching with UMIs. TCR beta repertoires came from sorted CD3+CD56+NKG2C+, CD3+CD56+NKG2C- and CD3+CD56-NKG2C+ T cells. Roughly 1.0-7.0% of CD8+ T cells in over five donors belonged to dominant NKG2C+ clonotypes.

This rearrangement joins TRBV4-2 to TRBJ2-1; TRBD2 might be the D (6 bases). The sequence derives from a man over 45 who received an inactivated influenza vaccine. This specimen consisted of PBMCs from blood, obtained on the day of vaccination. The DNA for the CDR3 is TGTGCCAGCAGCCCGCCGGGGGTAGCCTTACAGTTCTTC. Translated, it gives CASSPPGVALQFF.